The present entry profiles one TCR beta chain with its context. TCRdb keeps only in-frame clones here, not all; method: immunoSEQ multiplex PCR. The table has about 59,000 clones, 92% seen once. The source of the sample is a study of control samples from healthy donors and cancer patients. This CDR3 is built from 13 residues. Trimming removed 2 bases at V and 8 bases at J, with 12 bases between. CDR1 is SEHNR and CDR2 is FQNEAQ in the germline V gene (reference sequence). The specimen was PBMCs. The chain combines TRBV7-9 with TRBJ1-2; D gene ambiguous. This clonotype originated in a man aged 35-49 years with colorectal cancer. CDR3 region: CASSLSGKGGYTF. For the CDR3, the DNA is TGTGCCAGCAGCTTATCGGGAAAAGGGGGCTACACCTTC.